The present entry profiles one TCR beta chain with its context. Here immunoSEQ multiplex PCR was the method, and the copy in TCRdb shows in-frame clones only, minus some. The sample records roughly 300,000 clones, under 90% being singletons. This CDR3 has 15 residues. After removal of 6 bases from V and 5 bases from J, the junction contained 8 bases not matched to a gene. In germline, CDR1 is KGHSH, CDR2 LQKENI. The sample comes from a study of blood T cell repertoires in COVID-19. Across the whole study: Sources were T cells, B-cell-depleted T cells, or PBMCs; the material itself was cDNA or gDNA.

The sample consisted of peripheral blood. The genes are TRBV18 and TRBJ2-4; 9 bases map to TRBD1. This TCR was recovered from a woman aged 25-40 years with COVID-19, enrolled during active disease. CDR3 region: CASSPDRGFQNIQYF. The CDR3, as DNA: TGTGCCAGCTCGCCAGACAGGGGGTTCCAAAACATTCAGTACTTC.